One and the same sample provided the 3 T cell receptor beta chains below, sequenced in a study of blood T cell repertoires in COVID-19. This table comes from immunoSEQ multiplex PCR, and its TCRdb copy is limited to in-frame clones, with some not included. The sample lists roughly 170,000 clones; roughly 79% were seen once. The specimen sequenced was peripheral blood. These receptors were taken from a woman aged 70-85 years with acute or convalescent COVID-19.

V gene TRBV19 combines with J gene TRBJ2-3; 10 nucleotides agree with TRBD1. Germline V lookup: CDR1 LNHDA, CDR2 SQIVND (reference sequence). V lost 1 base to trimming and J lost 4 bases; unmatched junction nucleotides: 2. CDR3 length: 15 amino acids. CDR3 DNA: TGTGCCAGTAGTATAGGAGGGACAGGGGCAGATACGCAGTATTTT. Translating gives CASSIGGTGADTQYF.

V usage is TRBV7-2 and J usage is TRBJ2-1; 8 bases are shared with TRBD2. CDR1 is SGHTA, CDR2 FQGNSA, per germline. The CDR3 contains 19 residues. The V and J ends lost 1 base and 1 base, in that order; junction bases with no gene match: 12. CDR3 in DNA: TGTGCCAGCAGCTTAGTTCCTTATTGGCGGGAGGAATCCTACAATGAGCAGTTCTTC. Amino acids: CASSLVPYWREESYNEQFF.

The chain is built from TRBV19 and TRBJ2-5; 7 positions agree with TRBD2. Per the germline V gene, CDR1 is LNHDA and CDR2 is SQIVND (reference sequence). The V gene end was trimmed by 10 bases and the J gene end by 1 base; junction bases not matched to a gene: 15. There are 16 residues in the CDR3. CDR3 nucleotide sequence: TGTGCCACTAAAAAGGGGTGGGAGGGGTCCCAAGAGACCCAGTACTTC. Translated: CATKKGWEGSQETQYF.